Presented here are 15 T cell receptor beta chains from one specimen sequenced in a study of T cells expressing NK-cell markers. With the 5' RACE reads reprocessed, TCRdb shows one record per CDR3 protein and no DNA. Here the sample table reports about 110,000 distinct CDR3 sequences. Sequenced sample: blood T cells: a sorted CD56 or NKG2C T cell subset, CD4+ or CD8+ T cells, or bulk PBMC T cells (not recorded which). The source is a woman aged 18 to 75 in good health.

The V gene is TRBV29-1, the J gene TRBJ2-1; without DNA, the TCRdb call of TRBD1 cannot be checked. Germline V gene data show CDR1 as SQVTM and CDR2 as ANQGSEA. CDR3 size: 13 residues. CDR3 sequence reads: CSVGGQLYNEQFF.

The CDR3: CASSSLLSYGYTF. The V gene is TRBV12-3 or TRBV12-4, the J gene TRBJ1-2. The CDR3 has 13 residues.

This rearrangement joins TRBV4-3 to TRBJ1-1; as DNA is missing, the TRBD1 call by TCRdb cannot be tested. The CDR3 loop spans 16 amino acids. From germline, CDR1 is LGHNA and CDR2 YSLEER. CDR3 sequence: CASSPETDGRWTEAFF.

The chain couples TRBV5-1 to TRBJ1-6; TCRdb gives TRBD1 as the D gene, but with no DNA this cannot be confirmed. The CDR3 runs 15 residues. Germline V lookup: CDR1 SGHRS, CDR2 YFSETQ. The CDR3 loop is CASSSGQGLNSPLHF.

This chain uses TRBV7-9 with TRBJ1-2. The CDR3 runs to 14 residues. Germline V lookup: CDR1 SEHNR, CDR2 FQNEAQ (reference sequence). This CDR3 reads CASSLTGSYYGYTF.

This chain connects TRBV18 to TRBJ2-7; the TCRdb D gene call, TRBD2, has no DNA to confirm it. This CDR3 has 16 amino acids. Germline CDR1 is KGHSH and CDR2 is LQKENI. CDR3 sequence: CASSPPKTSDAYEQYF.

The chain recombines TRBV4-3 with TRBJ1-2; TCRdb names TRBD1, which stays unverified in the absence of DNA. Germline CDR1 is LGHNA and CDR2 is YSLEER. The CDR3 has 14 amino acids. The CDR3 protein is CASSPGAGHYGYTF.

V gene TRBV27 combines with J gene TRBJ2-1; TCRdb picks TRBD2, but there is no DNA to check that call. Germline CDR1 is MNHEY and CDR2 is SMNVEV (reference sequence). The CDR3 totals 16 residues. This CDR3 is CASKFSGLAGDNEQFF.

The CDR3 region is CASSPSLGSSGGYTQYF. The chain uses TRBV4-3 and TRBJ2-3; TCRdb calls TRBD2, which cannot be checked without DNA. The CDR3 contains 17 residues. Germline assignment: CDR1 LGHNA and CDR2 YSLEER.

V gene TRBV3-1 combines with J gene TRBJ1-2. Germline CDR1 is LGHDT and CDR2 is YNNKEL (reference sequence). The CDR3 loop spans 14 amino acids. This CDR3 is CASSHHRGSHGYTF.

J is TRBJ2-3 and V is TRBV4-2. The CDR3 has 12 amino acids. Looked up from germline, CDR1 is LGHNA and CDR2 is YNFKEQ. The CDR3 protein is CASSPDSDTQYF.

This chain joins TRBV7-3 and TRBJ2-2. The CDR3 sequence is 15 residues long. The germline gives CDR1 SGHTA, CDR2 FQGTGA. CDR3 loop: CASSSFEGNTGELFF.

The chain couples TRBV20-1 to TRBJ1-4. Germline CDR1 DFQATT, CDR2 SNEGSKA (reference sequence). CDR3 length: 13 residues. This chain's CDR3 is CSAIGGFNEKLFF.

The chain uses TRBV7-9 and TRBJ1-6. Per the germline V gene, CDR1 is SEHNR and CDR2 is FQNEAQ (reference sequence). This CDR3 has 15 residues. The CDR3: CASTDTSSYNSPLHF.

V usage is TRBV7-6 and J usage is TRBJ2-1. The CDR3 is 13 residues long. Germline V gene lookup returns CDR1 SGHVS and CDR2 FNYEAQ. CDR3 sequence reads: CASSSVPLNEQFF.